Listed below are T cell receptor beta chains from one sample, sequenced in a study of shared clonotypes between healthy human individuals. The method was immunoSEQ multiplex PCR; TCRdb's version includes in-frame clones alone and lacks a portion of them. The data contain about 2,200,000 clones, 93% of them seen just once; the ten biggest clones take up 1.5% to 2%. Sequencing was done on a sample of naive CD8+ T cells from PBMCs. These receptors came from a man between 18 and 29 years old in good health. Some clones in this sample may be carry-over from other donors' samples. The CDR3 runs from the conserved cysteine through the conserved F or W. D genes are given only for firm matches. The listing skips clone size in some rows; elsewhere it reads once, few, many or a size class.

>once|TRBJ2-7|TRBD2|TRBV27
CASRLRGTSGSTHEQYF
TGTGCCAGCAGACTGAGGGGGACTAGCGGGAGTACCCACGAGCAGTACTTC
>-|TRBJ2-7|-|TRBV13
CASSRDQGSYEQYF
TGTGCCAGCAGCCGGGACCAGGGATCCTACGAGCAGTACTTC
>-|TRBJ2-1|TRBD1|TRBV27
CASSFRQGPYNEQFF
TGTGCCAGCAGTTTTAGACAGGGACCCTACAATGAGCAGTTCTTC
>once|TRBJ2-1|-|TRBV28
CATGVASSYNEQFF
TGTGCCACCGGGGTGGCGAGCTCCTACAATGAGCAGTTCTTC
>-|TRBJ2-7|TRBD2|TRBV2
CASRASGSSEQYF
TGTGCCAGCAGGGCTAGCGGGAGTAGCGAGCAGTACTTC
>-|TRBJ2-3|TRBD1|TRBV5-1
CASSLATGVNTDTQYF
TGCGCCAGCAGCTTGGCGACAGGGGTCAACACAGATACGCAGTATTTT
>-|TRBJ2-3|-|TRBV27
CASTAGGFRTDTQYF
TGTGCCAGCACCGCTGGGGGGTTCCGCACAGATACGCAGTATTTT
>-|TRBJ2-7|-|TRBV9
CASSPRPTGANEQYF
TGTGCCAGCAGCCCACGCCCTACAGGTGCCAACGAGCAGTACTTC
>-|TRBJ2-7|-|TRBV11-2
CASSLYGGNSYEQYF
TGTGCCAGCAGCTTATATGGCGGGAACTCCTACGAGCAGTACTTC
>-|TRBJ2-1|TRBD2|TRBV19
CASSAREGDEQFF
TGTGCCAGTAGCGCCCGGGAGGGGGATGAGCAGTTCTTC
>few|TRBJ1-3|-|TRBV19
CASSAGPGNTIYF
TGTGCCAGTAGTGCAGGGCCCGGAAACACCATATATTTT
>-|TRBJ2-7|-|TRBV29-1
CSVETGLTYEQYF
TGCAGCGTTGAAACAGGACTAACCTACGAGCAGTACTTC
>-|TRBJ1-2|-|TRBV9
CASSDRGQGNYGYTF
TGTGCCAGCAGCGACCGGGGGCAGGGTAACTATGGCTACACCTTC
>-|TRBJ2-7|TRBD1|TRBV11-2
CASSLKPQDRGGYEQYF
TGTGCCAGCAGCTTAAAACCCCAGGACAGGGGCGGGTACGAGCAGTACTTC
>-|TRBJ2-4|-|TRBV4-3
CASSQDRLSAKNIQYF
TGCGCCAGCAGCCAAGATAGGCTATCGGCCAAAAACATTCAGTACTTC
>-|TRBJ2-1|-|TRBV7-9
CASSLGGTSYPYNEQFF
TGTGCCAGCAGCTTAGGCGGGACCTCCTATCCCTACAATGAGCAGTTCTTC
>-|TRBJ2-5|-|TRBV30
CAWSVGGRKETQYF
TGTGCCTGGAGTGTTGGGGGGAGGAAAGAGACCCAGTACTTC
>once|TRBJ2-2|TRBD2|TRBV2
CASRVTASGTSGIRGTGELFF
TGTGCCAGCAGGGTAACAGCGTCCGGGACTAGCGGGATTCGTGGCACCGGGGAGCTGTTTTTT
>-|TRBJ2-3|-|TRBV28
CASSPIAEDTQYF
TGTGCCAGCAGTCCCATAGCGGAAGATACGCAGTATTTT
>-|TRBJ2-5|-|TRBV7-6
CASSSLVETQYF
TGTGCCAGCAGCTCGTTGGTCGAGACCCAGTACTTC
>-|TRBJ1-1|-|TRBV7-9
CASSLGGTAEAFF
TGTGCCAGCAGCCTAGGGGGGACGGCTGAAGCTTTCTTT
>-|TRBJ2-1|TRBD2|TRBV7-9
CASSSYSGSIDEQFF
TGTGCCAGCAGCTCCTATAGCGGGAGTATCGATGAGCAGTTCTTC
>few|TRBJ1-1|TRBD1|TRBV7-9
CASSYSTGTAEAFF
TGTGCCAGCAGCTACTCGACAGGGACCGCTGAAGCTTTCTTT
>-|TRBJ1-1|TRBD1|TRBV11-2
CASSFGTGAQTEAFF
TGTGCCAGCAGCTTTGGGACAGGGGCACAGACTGAAGCTTTCTTT
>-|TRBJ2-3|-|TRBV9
CASSVARDQSTDTQYF
TGTGCCAGCAGCGTAGCGAGGGATCAGAGCACAGATACGCAGTATTTT
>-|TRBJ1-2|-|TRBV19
CASSITGFNYGYTF
TGTGCCAGTAGTATTACAGGTTTTAACTATGGCTACACCTTC
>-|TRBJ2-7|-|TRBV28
CASSVTYEQYF
TGTGCCAGCAGTGTGACTTACGAGCAGTACTTC
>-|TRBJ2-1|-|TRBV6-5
CASSYSGLNNEQFF
TGTGCCAGCAGTTACTCAGGGCTGAACAATGAGCAGTTCTTC
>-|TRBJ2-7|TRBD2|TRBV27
CASSWASGSYEQYF
TGTGCCAGCAGTTGGGCTAGCGGGAGTTACGAGCAGTACTTC
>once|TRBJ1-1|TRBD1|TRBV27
CASSLGQGGVTEAFF
TGTGCCAGCAGTTTAGGACAGGGCGGTGTCACTGAAGCTTTCTTT
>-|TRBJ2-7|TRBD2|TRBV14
CASSQGKTSAYEQYF
TGTGCCAGCAGCCAAGGAAAGACTAGCGCCTACGAGCAGTACTTC
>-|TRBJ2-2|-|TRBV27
CASNPLQPGGNTGELFF
TGTGCCAGCAATCCACTACAGCCCGGGGGCAACACCGGGGAGCTGTTTTTT
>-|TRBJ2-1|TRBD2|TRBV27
CASSEGLADNEQFF
TGTGCCAGCAGTGAGGGACTAGCAGACAATGAGCAGTTCTTC
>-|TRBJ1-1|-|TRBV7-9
CASSLGLVGGFTEAFF
TGTGCCAGCAGCTTAGGATTGGTAGGGGGTTTCACTGAAGCTTTCTTT
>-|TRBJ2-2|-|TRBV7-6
CASSRTDANTGELFF
TGTGCCAGCAGCCGGACAGACGCGAACACCGGGGAGCTGTTTTTT
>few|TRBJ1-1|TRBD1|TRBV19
CASSWTGNTEAFF
TGTGCCAGTAGCTGGACAGGGAACACTGAAGCTTTCTTT
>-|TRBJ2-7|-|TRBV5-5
CASSLVSRHEQYF
TGTGCCAGCAGCTTGGTTTCGAGGCACGAGCAGTACTTC
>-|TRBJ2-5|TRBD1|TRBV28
CASRGTVSETQYF
TGTGCCAGCAGAGGGACAGTGTCGGAGACCCAGTACTTC
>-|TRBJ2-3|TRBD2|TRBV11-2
CASSLAGLAASTDTQYF
TGTGCCAGCAGCTTAGCTGGGCTAGCGGCTAGCACAGATACGCAGTATTTT
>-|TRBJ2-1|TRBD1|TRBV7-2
CASSSRDRGLIYNEQFF
TGTGCCAGCAGCTCCAGAGACAGGGGGCTAATCTACAATGAGCAGTTCTTC